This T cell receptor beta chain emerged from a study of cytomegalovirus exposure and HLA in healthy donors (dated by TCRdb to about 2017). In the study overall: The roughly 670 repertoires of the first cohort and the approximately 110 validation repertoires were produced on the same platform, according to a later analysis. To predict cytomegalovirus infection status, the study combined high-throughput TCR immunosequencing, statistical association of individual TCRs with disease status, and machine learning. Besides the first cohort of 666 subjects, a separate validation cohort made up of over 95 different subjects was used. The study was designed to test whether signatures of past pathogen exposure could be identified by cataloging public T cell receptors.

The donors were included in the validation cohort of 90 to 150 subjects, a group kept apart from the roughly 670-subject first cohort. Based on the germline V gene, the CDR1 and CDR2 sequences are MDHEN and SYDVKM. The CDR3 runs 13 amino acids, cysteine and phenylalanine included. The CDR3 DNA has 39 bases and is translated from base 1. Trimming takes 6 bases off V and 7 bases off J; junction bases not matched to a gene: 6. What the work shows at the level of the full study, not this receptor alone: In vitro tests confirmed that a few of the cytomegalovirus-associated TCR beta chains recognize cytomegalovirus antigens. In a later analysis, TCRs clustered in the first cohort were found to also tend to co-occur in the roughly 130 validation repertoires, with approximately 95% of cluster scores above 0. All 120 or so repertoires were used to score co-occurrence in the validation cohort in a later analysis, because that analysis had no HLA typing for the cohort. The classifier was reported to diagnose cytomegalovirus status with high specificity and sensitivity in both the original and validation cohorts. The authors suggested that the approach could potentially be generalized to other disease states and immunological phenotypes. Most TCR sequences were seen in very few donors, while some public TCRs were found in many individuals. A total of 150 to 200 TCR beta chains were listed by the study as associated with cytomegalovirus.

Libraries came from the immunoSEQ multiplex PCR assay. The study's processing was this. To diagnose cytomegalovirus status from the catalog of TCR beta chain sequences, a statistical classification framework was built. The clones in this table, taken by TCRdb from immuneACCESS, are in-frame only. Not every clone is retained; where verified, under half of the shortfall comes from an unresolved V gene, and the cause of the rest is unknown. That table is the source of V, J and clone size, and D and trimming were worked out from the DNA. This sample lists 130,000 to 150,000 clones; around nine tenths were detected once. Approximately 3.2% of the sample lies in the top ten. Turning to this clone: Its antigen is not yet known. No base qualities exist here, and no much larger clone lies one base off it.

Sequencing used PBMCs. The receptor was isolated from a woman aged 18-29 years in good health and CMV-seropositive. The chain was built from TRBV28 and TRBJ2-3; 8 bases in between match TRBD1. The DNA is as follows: TGTGCCAGCAGCCCCAGGGGGCCAAATACGCAGTATTTT. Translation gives CASSPRGPNTQYF.